Listed here are 27 T cell receptor beta chains from one sample, sequenced in a study of OX40 agonist ivuxolimab in advanced cancers. Method: immunoSEQ multiplex PCR; TCRdb's copy keeps in-frame clones and lacks some. Among approximately 42,000 clones listed, 80% to 90% were seen once. The material was CD4+ or CD8+ T cells sorted from blood, obtained in a trial of the OX40 agonist ivuxolimab. The receptor set was obtained from an adult with an advanced solid tumor such as melanoma, head and neck, liver or kidney cancer.

CDR3 residues: CASSPRAGTGNTEAFF. The DNA for the CDR3 is TGTGCCAGCTCACCGCGGGCCGGGACGGGAAACACTGAAGCTTTCTTT. The gene calls are TRBV18 and TRBJ1-1, with D perhaps TRBD1 (5 bases). V lost 3 bases to trimming and J lost 2 bases, with 16 bases between them. Germline CDR1 is KGHSH and CDR2 is LQKENI. CDR3 length: 16 amino acids.

CDR3 DNA sequence: TGTGCCAGCCAAGGTGGTGCCCCCTACGAGCAGTACTTC. This sequence encodes CASQGGAPYEQYF. This rearrangement joins TRBV27 to TRBJ2-7; D unresolved. The CDR3 spans 13 residues. The germline V and J ends were trimmed by 8 bases and 2 bases, with 13 bases remaining between them. Germline V gives CDR1 MNHEY, CDR2 SMNVEV (reference sequence).

The gene calls are TRBV18 and TRBJ2-5; the match to TRBD2 covers 10 bases. This CDR3 region has 16 residues. J lost 7 bases, V lost 4 bases, and 12 bases had no gene match. The germline V gene encodes CDR1 KGHSH and CDR2 LQKENI. The CDR3 here is CASSLLGTSAGGTQYF. The CDR3, as DNA: TGTGCCAGCTCACTCCTAGGGACTAGCGCAGGTGGGACCCAGTACTTC.

V is TRBV5-6 and J is TRBJ2-3, with D maybe TRBD2 (6 bases). This CDR3 is built from 17 residues. Per the germline V gene, CDR1 is SGHDT and CDR2 is YYEEEE. V was shortened by 4 bases and J by 1 base, with 19 bases between the two germline ends. This chain's CDR3 is CASSQEWRGWGTDTQYF. The DNA for the CDR3 is TGTGCCAGCAGCCAAGAGTGGCGGGGCTGGGGCACAGATACGCAGTATTTT.

This chain connects TRBV10-1 to TRBJ1-5; 7 bases match TRBD1. Unmatched junction bases numbered 10, after V lost 8 bases and J lost 0 bases. This CDR3 is 16 amino acids long. CDR1 and CDR2 from the germline V gene are WNHNN and SYGVQD (reference sequence). The CDR3 region has the DNA TGCGCCAGCGGCCGGGACAGAGTCTATAGCAATCAGCCCCAGCATTTT. This codes for CASGRDRVYSNQPQHF.

V and J are TRBV4-1 and TRBJ2-3; the D is unclear. V was shortened by 3 bases and J by 2 bases, with 15 bases between the two germline ends. Looked up from germline, CDR1 is MGHRA and CDR2 is YSYEKL. The CDR3 has 16 residues. The CDR3: CASSHPGPFNTDTQYF. The DNA for the CDR3 is TGCGCCAGCAGCCACCCCGGGCCGTTTAACACAGATACGCAGTATTTT.

The rearrangement links TRBV9 to TRBJ2-3; D is undetermined. This CDR3 has 15 amino acids. With 1 base removed from V and 6 bases from J, the gap between germline ends came to 15 bases. CDR1 SGDLS and CDR2 YYNGEE come from the germline V gene. The CDR3 nucleotides read TGTGCCAGCAGCGTAATGGACCTATCGGCGGATACGCAGTATTTT. The encoded protein is CASSVMDLSADTQYF.

This clone came up a few times. V and J are TRBV2 and TRBJ1-2; TRBD1 might be the D (6 bases). Germline CDR1 and CDR2: SNHLY and FYNNEI. The germline V and J ends were trimmed by 7 bases and 7 bases, with 16 bases remaining between them. This CDR3 is built from 13 residues. The CDR3 region is CASNLQGLVGYTF. The CDR3 nucleotides read TGTGCCAGCAACCTGCAGGGGTTAGTTGGCTACACCTTC. The entire variable domain, with the rest obtained from reference TRBV2 and TRBJ1-2, is as follows: EPEVTQTPSHQVTQMGQEVILRCVPISNHLYFYWYRQILGQKVEFLVSFYNNEISEKSEIFDDQFSVERPDGSNFTLKIRSTKLEDSAMYFCASNLQGLVGYTFGSGTRLTVV.

The gene calls are TRBV29-1 and TRBJ1-2; 9 bases are a match to TRBD1. Germline V gives CDR1 SQVTM, CDR2 ANQGSEA. This CDR3 has 18 residues. V dropped 0 bases and J dropped 4; count of bases not matched to a gene: 15. The CDR3 here is CSVEDPDGGQGVGYGYTF. The CDR3 DNA sequence: TGCAGCGTTGAAGACCCCGACGGGGGACAGGGAGTGGGCTATGGCTACACCTTC.

The V call is TRBV5-5, the J call TRBJ1-5; D remains unclear. This CDR3 has 15 amino acids. Trimming shortened V by 4 bases and J by 0 bases, and 11 bases separated the two germline ends. Germline CDR1 reads SGHKS; CDR2 reads YYEKEE (reference sequence). CDR3 nucleotides: TGTGCCAGCAGCCTGGACCCTCTTAGCAATCAGCCCCAGCATTTT. Its protein is CASSLDPLSNQPQHF. Full variable domain (outside the CDR3, taken from reference TRBV5-5 and TRBJ1-5): DAGVTQSPTHLIKTRGQQVTLRCSPISGHKSVSWYQQVLGQGPQFIFQYYEKEERGRGNFPDRFSARQFPNYSSELNVNALLLGDSALYLCASSLDPLSNQPQHFGDGTRLSIL.

This clone was observed a few times. CDR3 amino acids: CASSQEVQGNYGYTF. The CDR3 DNA is TGCGCCAGCAGCCAAGAGGTCCAGGGGAACTATGGCTACACCTTC. The chain has TRBV4-1 and TRBJ1-2, with D maybe TRBD1 (6 bases). CDR1 and CDR2 (germline): MGHRA, YSYEKL. The CDR3 loop spans 15 amino acids. The V end was cut by 0 bases, the J end by 2 bases, with 10 bases between.

This chain connects TRBV6-5 to TRBJ1-5, with D possibly matching TRBD1 (5 bases). Trimming stripped 4 bases from V and 5 bases from J, with 6 bases between. The CDR3 loop spans 12 amino acids. The germline gives CDR1 MNHEY, CDR2 SVGAGI. CDR3 loop: CASSSTDQPQHF. The CDR3, as DNA: TGTGCCAGCAGTTCGACAGATCAGCCCCAGCATTTT.

This chain joins TRBV27 and TRBJ2-7, with D perhaps matching TRBD2 (5 bases). The CDR3 has 15 residues. CDR1 MNHEY and CDR2 SMNVEV come from the germline V gene (reference sequence). With 8 bases removed from V and 1 base from J, the gap between germline ends came to 18 bases. The CDR3 DNA sequence: TGTGCCAGCGCTCGGGATCGGTGGAAATCCTACGAGCAGTACTTC. Protein sequence: CASARDRWKSYEQYF.

The chain recombines TRBV21-1 with TRBJ1-1; the table's D call, TRBD1, was not checked against the DNA. TRBV21-1 is listed as a pseudogene. The CDR3 contains 16 residues. CDR3 sequence (DNA): TGTGCCAGCAGCAAAGCCGACAGGGGCATGAACACTGAAGCTTTCTTT. Translating it yields CASSKADRGMNTEAFF.

CDR3 sequence reads: CASSFSERSTGTEAFF. The CDR3 nucleotides read TGTGCCAGCAGTTTTTCAGAACGCTCCACCGGCACTGAAGCTTTCTTT. The chain has TRBV7-8 and TRBJ1-1; no firm D call. With 6 bases removed from V and 4 bases from J, the gap between germline ends came to 21 bases. The CDR3 extends over 16 amino acids. Germline CDR1 and CDR2: SGHVS and FQNEAQ.

This chain links TRBV10-3 with TRBJ1-1, with TRBD1 as a possible D gene (5 bases). Germline values: CDR1 ENHRY, CDR2 SYGVKD. The CDR3 totals 12 residues. The V end lost 11 bases, the J end lost 4 bases, and 14 bases lay between the germline ends. CDR3 in DNA: TGTGCCTCGAAAGGGGTGGTCACTGAAGCTTTCTTT. Residues: CASKGVVTEAFF.

The V gene is TRBV27, the J gene TRBJ1-4; no reliable D call. CDR1 is MNHEY, CDR2 SMNVEV, per germline (reference sequence). CDR3 length equals 15 residues. Trimming took 4 bases from V and 0 from J, leaving 9 bases between them. CDR3 residues: CASSSTGSTNEKLFF. For the CDR3, the DNA is TGTGCCAGCAGTTCGACGGGGTCAACTAATGAAAAACTGTTTTTT. Full variable domain (missing parts from reference TRBV27 and TRBJ1-4): EAQVTQNPRYLITVTGKKLTVTCSQNMNHEYMSWYRQDPGLGLRQIYYSMNVEVTDKGDVPEGYKVSRKEKRNFPLILESPSPNQTSLYFCASSSTGSTNEKLFFGSGTQLSVL.

As regards this clone: At one boundary the junction diverges from the germline segment, which might be a read error. V is TRBV2 and J is TRBJ1-1, with D perhaps matching TRBD1 (6 bases). There are 18 residues in the CDR3. Per the germline V gene, CDR1 is SNHLY and CDR2 is FYNNEI. CDR3 bases: TGTGCCAGCAGCGAAGTTGGGTTCCCAGGGGCAGGGAACACTGAAGCTTTCTTT. Amino acid sequence: CASSEVGFPGAGNTEAFF.

This clone was seen only a few times. This chain connects TRBV4-3 to TRBJ2-3; a possible D gene is TRBD2 (6 bases). With 6 bases removed from V and 0 bases from J, the gap between germline ends came to 19 bases. Germline V lookup: CDR1 LGHNA, CDR2 YSLEER. The CDR3 runs to 17 residues. In DNA form, the CDR3 reads TGCGCCAGCAGTCCAAGCGCTCGCGGGATGAGCACAGATACGCAGTATTTT. It specifies CASSPSARGMSTDTQYF.

The chain joins TRBV5-1 to TRBJ2-7; the D is unclear. V lost 0 bases and J lost 3, with 10 bases in between. Per the germline V gene, CDR1 is SGHRS and CDR2 is YFSETQ. The CDR3 runs 14 residues. CDR3 bases: TGCGCCAGCAGCTTGGGGCTAGAATACTACGAGCAGTACTTC. Residues: CASSLGLEYYEQYF.

The chain joins TRBV7-2 to TRBJ2-7, with 9 bases lining up with TRBD1. This CDR3 comprises 16 residues. Germline loops: CDR1 SGHTA, CDR2 FQGNSA. V shed 5 bases and J 7 bases; nucleotides not matched to a gene: 15. In DNA, the CDR3 is TGTGCCAGCAGCCCAAGGGTGTTGGGACAGGGACGGGAGCAGTACTTC. Translated: CASSPRVLGQGREQYF.

This chain joins TRBV19 and TRBJ2-7; TRBD1 matches 9 bases. The CDR3 is made up of 15 amino acids. Looked up from germline, CDR1 is LNHDA and CDR2 is SQIVND (reference sequence). The ends lost 4 bases at V and 4 bases at J; junction bases unmatched: 8. CDR3 sequence: CASSTTGGARYEQYF. The CDR3 DNA follows: TGTGCCAGTAGTACTACAGGGGGCGCCCGGTACGAGCAGTACTTC.

This clone turned up a few times. This CDR3 reads CASSSGTGGIGYTF. The DNA of the CDR3 is TGCGCCAGCAGCTCGGGGACAGGTGGGATCGGCTACACCTTC. V and J are TRBV5-1 and TRBJ1-2; 8 bases fit TRBD1. Germline CDR1 is SGHRS and CDR2 is YFSETQ. The CDR3 has 14 amino acids. V lost 3 bases, J lost 8 bases, and 9 bases stayed unmatched.

This rearrangement joins TRBV25-1 to TRBJ1-4, with D possibly being TRBD1 (6 bases). The CDR3 contains 15 residues. Trimming cost V 6 bases and J 2 bases, with 13 bases left between them. The germline V gene encodes CDR1 MGHDK and CDR2 SYGVNS. The CDR3 reads CASRDPQGTNEKLFF. The CDR3 DNA sequence: TGTGCCAGCAGGGACCCTCAGGGGACTAATGAAAAACTGTTTTTT. The full variable domain, completed using reference TRBV25-1 and TRBJ1-4, is EADIYQTPRYLVIGTGKKITLECSQTMGHDKMYWYQQDPGMELHLIHYSYGVNSTEKGDLSSESTVSRIRTEHFPLTLESARPSHTSQYLCASRDPQGTNEKLFFGSGTQLSVL.

J is TRBJ2-1 and V is TRBV18, with 12 bases identical to TRBD2. Losses at the gene ends were 5 bases for V and 4 bases for J; bases not matched to a gene: 3. This CDR3 spans 15 amino acids. Looked up from germline, CDR1 is KGHSH and CDR2 is LQKENI. The CDR3 region has the DNA TGTGCCAGCTCAGTGGGACTAGCGGGTTACAATGAGCAGTTCTTC. Translation: CASSVGLAGYNEQFF.

The rearrangement joins TRBV6-5 to TRBJ1-1; weak D call: TRBD1 (6 bases). This CDR3 contains 15 residues. Trimming left V 8 bases short and J 0 bases short, with 16 bases between. Germline V gene data show CDR1 as MNHEY and CDR2 as SVGAGI. The chain's CDR3 is CASRRQVNLNTEAFF. In DNA, the CDR3 is TGTGCCAGCCGGAGACAGGTGAACTTGAACACTGAAGCTTTCTTT.

This clone occurred a few times. J is TRBJ2-7 and V is TRBV18, with D possibly matching TRBD2 (6 bases). Trimming shortened V by 3 bases and J by 2 bases, and 17 bases separated the two germline ends. The germline V gene encodes CDR1 KGHSH and CDR2 LQKENI. The CDR3 sequence is 16 residues long. The CDR3 nucleotides read TGTGCCAGCTCACCCGGCGGGAAGGTGGGGACCTACGAGCAGTACTTC. Its translation is CASSPGGKVGTYEQYF.